This is a list of T cell receptor beta chains from one sample in a study of vaccination effects on CD4 cells after COVID-19. Profiling relied on immunoSEQ multiplex PCR, and the TCRdb table lists in-frame clones only, not all of them. Of some 30,000 clones in the sample, around 75% were seen once. For these TCRs, the target antigens are not known. The sample in question was CD4+ T cells from PBMCs cultured with HCoV-229E spike peptides, obtained after COVID-19 vaccination. These receptors all stem from a human donor who received a COVID-19 vaccine. Each CDR3 is given with its conserved first and last residue. D genes are given only for firm matches. Clone size is stated in some rows and not others, as once, few, many or a class when expanded.

size	J	D	V	DNA	CDR3
few	TRBJ1-2	TRBD1	TRBV6-6	TGTGCCAGCACTGCACAGGGGCACTATGGCTACACCTTC	CASTAQGHYGYTF
NA	TRBJ2-5	TRBD2	TRBV6-5	TGTGCCAGCAGTAGGACTAGCGGGACAACTGGGACCCAGTACTTC	CASSRTSGTTGTQYF
few	TRBJ1-5	NA	TRBV6-4	TGTGCCAGTTCGACGGCTTCCAATCAGCCCCAGCATTTT	CASSTASNQPQHF
NA	TRBJ2-1	TRBD2	TRBV10-3	TGTGCCGCCGGGGGGGTCTTGGACTCCTACAATGAGCAGTTCTTC	CAAGGVLDSYNEQFF
NA	TRBJ1-1	TRBD1	TRBV7-9	TGTGCCAGCCCGGACAGGGCTGGTTCCACTGAAGCTTTCTTT	CASPDRAGSTEAFF
few	TRBJ1-1	NA	TRBV6-5	TGTGCCAGCAGTTACAAGGGACAAGGTATGACTGAAGCTTTCTTT	CASSYKGQGMTEAFF
NA	TRBJ2-4	NA	TRBV21-1	TGTGCCAGCATAGGTGAAGCCAAAAACATTCAGTACTTC	CASIGEAKNIQYF
NA	TRBJ2-7	TRBD1	TRBV19	TGTGCCAGTCGCCCAAGGTCCAACAGGGGTGGAGGCTACGAGCAGTACTTC	CASRPRSNRGGGYEQYF
NA	TRBJ1-1	TRBD1	TRBV5-4	TGTGCCAGCAGCGGGCAGGGGGTTCGGAACACTGAAGCTTTCTTT	CASSGQGVRNTEAFF
few	TRBJ2-7	NA	TRBV13	TGTGCCAGCAGCTTTTTGACAGCGGGGCAGTACTTC	CASSFLTAGQYF
NA	TRBJ2-2	TRBD1	TRBV18	TGTGCCAGCTCACCTCCGACAGGGGGTAACACCGGGGAGCTGTTTTTT	CASSPPTGGNTGELFF
NA	TRBJ1-6	NA	TRBV3-1/TRBV3-2	TGTGCCAGCAGCCAAGATTCGGCCAGGTCAAGCTCCTATAATTCACCCCTCCACTTT	CASSQDSARSSSYNSPLHF
NA	TRBJ2-7	TRBD2	TRBV27	TGTGCCAGCAGTCCCAGGGTTAGCGGGGAATCCTACGAGCAGTACTTC	CASSPRVSGESYEQYF
NA	TRBJ2-7	TRBD2	TRBV27	TGTGCCAGCAGGAAGCGGGAGGGCCCCTACGAGCAGTACTTC	CASRKREGPYEQYF